This T cell receptor (beta chain) was identified during a study of control samples from healthy donors and cancer patients. CDR3 length equals 15 residues. The V gene's germline CDR1 is SGHRS and CDR2 YFSETQ. V was cut by 2 bases and J by 1 base, with 11 bases left in between. TCRdb's table, derived via immunoSEQ multiplex PCR, lists solely in-frame clones and lacks some. The data hold around 200,000 clones, with 85% to 95% observed a single time. The sequencing input was blood. This chain connects TRBV5-1 to TRBJ2-3; either TRBD1 or TRBD2 may fit D (5 bases each). The clonotype comes from a man in his fifties or sixties in good health. The CDR3 DNA follows: TGCGCCAGCAGCTTTATCGGGGCGGGCACAGATACGCAGTATTTT. Its protein product is CASSFIGAGTDTQYF.